The 21 T cell receptor beta chains presented below share a single source sample, sequenced in a study of cytomegalovirus exposure and HLA in healthy donors (dated by TCRdb to 2015 to 2018). The protocol used for the library was the immunoSEQ multiplex PCR assay. This is the immuneACCESS table as TCRdb keeps it, with only in-frame sequences that have V and J called. A part of the clones is gone; compared with another copy, unresolved V genes explain less than half, and the rest is unexplained. The sample includes 55,000 to 80,000 clones, with around 96% observed a single time. The ten top clones hold more than 1.2% of the sample. The specimen was PBMCs. Receptors were obtained from a man between 18 and 35 years old in good health and CMV-seropositive.

This sequence joins TRBV5-1 and TRBJ2-4, with TRBD2 matching 11 bases. The CDR3 has 17 amino acids. CDR1 SGHRS and CDR2 YFSETQ come from the germline V gene. The V and J ends lost 4 bases and 3 bases, in that order; junction bases with no gene match: 9. The CDR3 protein is CASSLIAGGTGKNIQYF. The CDR3 DNA is TGCGCCAGCAGCCTCATAGCGGGAGGGACGGGCAAAAACATTCAGTACTTC.

The chain recombines TRBV10-1 with TRBJ2-2; TRBD2 agrees at 12 bases. The CDR3 loop spans 18 amino acids. V gave up 5 bases and J gave up 1 base; unmatched junction bases: 8. Germline loops: CDR1 WNHNN, CDR2 SYGVQD (reference sequence). As DNA, the CDR3 is TGCGCCAGCAGTCCGGGACTAGCGGGCCGGGGGAACACCGGGGAGCTGTTTTTT. It specifies CASSPGLAGRGNTGELFF.

V and J are TRBV6-1 and TRBJ2-1; 7 nucleotides match TRBD1. This CDR3 comprises 17 residues. Germline V gene data show CDR1 as MNHNS and CDR2 as SASEGT. The trim removed 2 bases at V and 10 bases at J, leaving 17 bases unmatched. This chain's CDR3 is CASSEYLGGRRSGEQFF. The DNA for the CDR3 is TGTGCCAGCAGTGAATACCTAGGGGGCAGGCGATCGGGAGAGCAGTTCTTC.

This clone came up once. This chain links TRBV7-8 with TRBJ2-7; 9 positions agree with TRBD2. J gave up 4 bases and V 4 bases, and 14 bases lay outside the gene matches. The CDR3 length is 17 residues. Germline values: CDR1 SGHVS, CDR2 FQNEAQ. The CDR3 is CASSSGRFSGSVYEQYF. The DNA for the CDR3 is TGTGCCAGCAGCTCCGGGCGGTTTAGCGGGAGTGTTTACGAGCAGTACTTC.

V usage is TRBV15 and J usage is TRBJ1-5; 8 bases agree with TRBD1. Germline CDR1 and CDR2: LNHNV and YYDKDF (reference sequence). The CDR3 is 14 amino acids. J was trimmed by 7 bases and V by 5 bases; bases with no gene match: 7. The CDR3 is CATSVDRGRQPQHF. The CDR3 nucleotides are TGTGCCACCAGCGTAGACAGGGGACGGCAGCCCCAGCATTTT.

This sequence joins TRBV27 and TRBJ2-7, with TRBD1 identical over 7 bases. V gave up 2 bases and J gave up 6 bases; unmatched junction bases: 10. This CDR3 is 15 amino acids long. Germline CDR1 MNHEY, CDR2 SMNVEV (reference sequence). This CDR3 reads CASSLRPGQPSEQYF. The CDR3 nucleotides are TGTGCCAGCAGTTTACGCCCGGGACAGCCCTCCGAGCAGTACTTC.

This sequence joins TRBV7-9 and TRBJ2-2; 10 bases are a match to TRBD2. Germline assignment: CDR1 SEHNR and CDR2 FQNEAQ (reference sequence). V lost 4 bases, J lost 4 bases, and 3 bases stayed unmatched. This CDR3 comprises 15 residues. CDR3 DNA sequence: TGTGCCAGCAGCTCTAGCGGGAGTCTCACCGGGGAGCTGTTTTTT. This encodes CASSSSGSLTGELFF. Variable domain in full (rest from reference TRBV7-9 and TRBJ2-2): DTGVSQNPRHKITKRGQNVTFRCDPISEHNRLYWYRQTLGQGPEFLTYFQNEAQLEKSRLLSDRFSAERPKGSFSTLEIQRTEQGDSAMYLCASSSSGSLTGELFFGEGSRLTVL.

The chain has TRBV28 and TRBJ2-7; 13 positions agree with TRBD2. The CDR3 covers 15 residues. Germline lookup yields CDR1 MDHEN and CDR2 SYDVKM. V dropped 7 bases and J dropped 6; count of bases not matched to a gene: 9. In nucleotides, the CDR3 is TGTGCCAGCACCCCGGGACTAGCGGGAAGACGCGAGCAGTACTTC. Its protein product is CASTPGLAGRREQYF.

This chain uses TRBV28 with TRBJ2-7; a possible D gene is TRBD2 (5 bases). V was shortened by 3 bases and J by 6 bases, with 9 bases between the two germline ends. The CDR3 contains 12 residues. CDR1 is MDHEN and CDR2 is SYDVKM in the germline V gene. CDR3 sequence: CASSFWGVEQYF. The DNA of the CDR3 is TGTGCCAGCAGTTTTTGGGGAGTCGAGCAGTACTTC.

The gene calls are TRBV5-1 and TRBJ1-4; TRBD1 matches at 7 bases. The V gene's germline CDR1 is SGHRS and CDR2 YFSETQ. This CDR3 has 15 residues. Germline trimming cut 4 bases from V and 4 bases from J; bases unmatched to any gene: 7. CDR3 amino acids: CASSETGTINEKLFF. In DNA, the CDR3 is TGCGCCAGCAGCGAGACAGGGACCATTAATGAAAAACTGTTTTTT.

This clone was counted a few times. This chain connects TRBV19 to TRBJ1-4; possibly TRBD1 for D (5 bases). The CDR3 is 13 amino acids. Germline V CDR1 and CDR2: LNHDA, SQIVND (reference sequence). V lost 10 bases, J lost 1 base, and 10 bases lay in between. The CDR3 here is CATGHLTNEKLFF. The DNA for the CDR3 is TGTGCCACAGGACACTTAACTAATGAAAAACTGTTTTTT.

This clone appeared a few times. CDR3 bases: TGTGCCAGCAGCAAGGACAGGGATGGCTACACCTTC. The encoded protein is CASSKDRDGYTF. This sequence joins TRBV5-5 and TRBJ1-2; 8 bases are a match to TRBD1. V was pared by 4 bases and J by 6 bases, with 2 bases of the junction left unmatched. This CDR3 contains 12 residues. Germline V gene data show CDR1 as SGHKS and CDR2 as YYEKEE (reference sequence).

This clone is medium-sized (0.01 to 0.1%) within its sample. The rearrangement links TRBV6-1 to TRBJ2-1; 7 bases line up with TRBD2. From germline, CDR1 is MNHNS and CDR2 SASEGT. V trimming: 0 bases; J trimming: 7 bases; junction bases outside the gene matches: 6. The CDR3 contains 15 residues. CDR3 nucleotides: TGTGCCAGCAGTGAAGCGGAGGGAGGGGTAAATGAGCAGTTCTTC. Protein sequence: CASSEAEGGVNEQFF.

This rearrangement joins TRBV11-3 to TRBJ2-1; possibly TRBD2 for D (6 bases). The V gene lost 5 bases and the J gene lost 7 bases, with 15 bases spanning the gap. Germline CDR1 is SGHNT and CDR2 is YENEEA. CDR3 length: 14 residues. CDR3 sequence reads: CASSPGGLRNEQFF. The CDR3 DNA reads TGTGCCAGCAGCCCCGGGGGACTCAGGAATGAGCAGTTCTTC.

This sequence joins TRBV13 and TRBJ1-3; D is perhaps TRBD1 (5 bases). There are 17 residues in the CDR3. Germline CDR1 is PRHDT and CDR2 is FYEKMQ (reference sequence). V was pared by 5 bases and J by 4 bases, with 21 bases between. DNA for the CDR3: TGTGCCAGCAGCACCGGGGGGGGAGGGCAAGCCGGAAACACCATATATTTT. Translation gives CASSTGGGGQAGNTIYF.

The chain is built from TRBV5-1 and TRBJ2-7, with D perhaps TRBD2 (5 bases). The CDR3 sequence is 15 residues long. V was pared by 0 bases and J by 4 bases, with 14 bases between. Germline CDR1 and CDR2: SGHRS and YFSETQ. CDR3 sequence reads: CASSLGTDVYYEQYF. CDR3 in DNA: TGCGCCAGCAGCTTGGGGACTGACGTTTATTACGAGCAGTACTTC.

This chain links TRBV10-1 with TRBJ2-1; 11 nucleotides match TRBD2. Germline V CDR1 and CDR2: WNHNN, SYGVQD (reference sequence). The J segment lost 6 bases and the V segment lost 0 bases, leaving 7 bases of the junction unmatched. The CDR3 has 17 residues. The CDR3 loop is CASSESPGLAVINEQFF. In DNA form, the CDR3 reads TGCGCCAGCAGTGAGTCCCCGGGACTAGCGGTGATCAATGAGCAGTTCTTC.

The chain links TRBV6-5 to TRBJ1-1; weak D call: TRBD1 (6 bases). Germline V lookup: CDR1 MNHEY, CDR2 SVGAGI. This CDR3 is built from 13 residues. V was clipped by 5 bases and J by 11 bases, with 18 bases between them. The CDR3 sequence is CASSPRDTPRAFF. The CDR3 nucleotides are TGTGCCAGCAGTCCCCGGGACACCCCAAGGGCTTTCTTT.

V and J are TRBV6-5 and TRBJ2-7; the D is unclear. CDR3 length equals 13 residues. Per germline, CDR1 MNHEY and CDR2 SVGAGI. V lost 5 bases, J lost 6 bases, and 14 bases lay in between. CDR3 residues: CASSPTPPFEQYF. The CDR3 coding sequence is TGTGCCAGCAGTCCTACCCCCCCGTTCGAGCAGTACTTC.

This chain joins TRBV7-3 and TRBJ1-1; D not resolved. Trimming removed 2 bases at V and 0 bases at J, with 4 bases between. Germline V CDR1 and CDR2: SGHTA, FQGTGA. This CDR3 contains 13 residues. CDR3 sequence reads: CASSLAMNTEAFF. In nucleotides, the CDR3 is TGTGCCAGCAGCTTAGCGATGAACACTGAAGCTTTCTTT.

The V call is TRBV2, the J call TRBJ1-4; possibly TRBD1 for D (6 bases). Trimming pared 3 bases from V and 8 bases from J, leaving 13 bases between. Germline CDR1 is SNHLY and CDR2 is FYNNEI. This CDR3 region has 14 residues. CDR3 nucleotide sequence: TGTGCCAGCAGTGACGGGCAGGGGAAAGAAAAACTGTTTTTT. Protein sequence: CASSDGQGKEKLFF. Drawing the rest from reference TRBV2 and TRBJ1-4, the complete variable domain is EPEVTQTPSHQVTQMGQEVILRCVPISNHLYFYWYRQILGQKVEFLVSFYNNEISEKSEIFDDQFSVERPDGSNFTLKIRSTKLEDSAMYFCASSDGQGKEKLFFGSGTQLSVL.